The source of this TCR beta chain is a study of blood T cell repertoires in COVID-19. Study overall: Collection of acute and convalescent COVID-19 samples took place in the United States, Italy and Spain. PBMCs, B-cell-depleted T cells, or T cells provided the cDNA or gDNA that made up the material.

This CDR3 contains 16 residues. The V end was cut by 2 bases, the J end by 4 bases, with 18 bases between. The germline gives CDR1 MNHEY, CDR2 SVGAGI. Original processing methods: Nucleated cell number was recorded as an estimate derived from reference gene primer amplification. Using immunoSEQ multiplex PCR, the repertoire was profiled, and TCRdb retains in-frame clones only, with some absent. V and J calls and clone size are as listed in that table; D and trimming were resolved from the DNA. The sample consists of 80,000 to 95,000 clones, over 70% of them appearing once. The sequence was collected from an elderly man with active or convalescent COVID-19. Sample: peripheral blood. The V call is TRBV6-5, the J call TRBJ2-7, with D perhaps TRBD1 (7 bases). CDR3 sequence: CASSYGGRGDLYEQYF. CDR3 coding DNA: TGTGCCAGCAGTTACGGGGGCAGGGGGGACTTATACGAGCAGTACTTC.